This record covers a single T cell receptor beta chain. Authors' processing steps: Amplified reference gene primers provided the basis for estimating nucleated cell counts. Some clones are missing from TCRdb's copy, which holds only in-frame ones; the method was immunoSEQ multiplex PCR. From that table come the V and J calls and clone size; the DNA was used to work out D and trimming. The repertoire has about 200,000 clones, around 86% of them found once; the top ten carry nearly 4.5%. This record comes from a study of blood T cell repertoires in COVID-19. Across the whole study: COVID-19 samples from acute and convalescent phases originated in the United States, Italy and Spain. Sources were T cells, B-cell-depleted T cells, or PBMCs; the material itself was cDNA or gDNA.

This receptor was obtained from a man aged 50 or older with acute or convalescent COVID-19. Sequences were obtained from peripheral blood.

The CDR3 protein is CASSLVTGTGGGDTQYF. The CDR3 DNA reads as TGTGCCAGCAGCTTGGTGACCGGGACAGGGGGCGGAGATACGCAGTATTTT. The chain joins TRBV5-6 to TRBJ2-3; 12 nucleotides align to TRBD1. CDR1 and CDR2 from the germline V gene are SGHDT and YYEEEE. This CDR3 is built from 17 residues. V shed 0 bases, J shed 5 bases, and the junction held 7 bases outside the gene matches.